The present TCR beta chain was sequenced within a study of early T cells in non-severe SARS-CoV-2 infection. In the study overall: Sequencing targeted bulk RNA from unsorted whole blood, leaving chains unpaired. Study-level points and caveats: The matching step, a VDJdb search, favored anti-spike CD8 responses and missed private and CD4 specificities.

This clonotype occurred many times. Its antigen is unidentified. Trimming removed 5 bases at V and 1 base at J, with 11 bases between. The CDR3 has 14 residues. Individual cDNA molecules each received unique molecular identifiers attached to them. One entry per CDR3 protein, called by TCRdb with MiXCR from the 5' RACE reads. The sample gives under 35,000 distinct CDR3 sequences, over 6.5% of which show up once; 2.7% is in the top ten. The sequencing input was whole blood. The rearrangement uses TRBV12-3 or TRBV12-4 and TRBJ1-1, with D unclear. The receptor comes from an adult who was a healthcare worker with PCR-confirmed SARS-CoV-2 infection or an uninfected control (not recorded which). The CDR3 loop reads CASSKNRENTEAFF. Here the CDR3 DNA reads TGTGCCAGCAGTAAAAACAGAGAGAACACTGAAGCTTTCTTT.